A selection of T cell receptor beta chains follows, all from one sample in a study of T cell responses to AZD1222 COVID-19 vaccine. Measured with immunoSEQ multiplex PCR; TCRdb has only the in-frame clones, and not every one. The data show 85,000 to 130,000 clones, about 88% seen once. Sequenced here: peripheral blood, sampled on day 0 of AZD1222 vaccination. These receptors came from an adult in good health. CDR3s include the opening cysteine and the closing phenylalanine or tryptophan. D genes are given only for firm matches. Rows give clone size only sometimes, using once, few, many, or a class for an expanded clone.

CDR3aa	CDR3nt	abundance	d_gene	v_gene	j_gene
CASGRQDYGYTF	TGTGCTAGTGGTCGCCAGGATTATGGCTACACCTTC	.	.	TRBV12-5	TRBJ1-2
CASSLRQGYGYTF	TGTGCCAGCAGTTTACGCCAGGGCTATGGCTACACCTTC	.	.	TRBV12-3/TRBV12-4	TRBJ1-2
CASSPPSKLETQYF	TGTGCCAGCTCACCACCTAGCAAACTAGAGACCCAGTACTTC	.	.	TRBV18	TRBJ2-5
CATSRDLATVNYGYTF	TGTGCCACCAGCAGAGATTTGGCGACAGTCAACTATGGCTACACCTTC	.	.	TRBV15	TRBJ1-2
CASSETGTVYEKLFF	TGCGCCAGCAGTGAGACCGGGACAGTTTATGAAAAACTGTTTTTT	.	TRBD1	TRBV10-1	TRBJ1-4
CASSLGREISYTF	TGTGCCAGCAGCTTGGGCAGGGAGATTAGCTACACCTTC	.	.	TRBV7-8	TRBJ1-2
CASSTQGPNQPQHF	TGTGCCAGCAGCACCCAGGGTCCCAATCAGCCCCAGCATTTT	.	.	TRBV27	TRBJ1-5
CASSSIETQYF	TGTGCCAGCAGTTCAATAGAGACCCAGTACTTC	.	.	TRBV11-3	TRBJ2-5
CAWSLGTSNEQFF	TGTGCCTGGAGCTTAGGGACTTCCAATGAGCAGTTCTTC	.	.	TRBV30	TRBJ2-1
CASSLGLRSGYGYTF	TGTGCCAGCAGCTTAGGGTTACGCAGCGGCTATGGCTACACCTTC	.	.	TRBV11-2	TRBJ1-2
CASSLSEDRPFF	TGTGCCAGCAGTTTATCTGAGGACCGGCCGTTCTTC	.	.	TRBV28	TRBJ2-1
CASSPTGTERLFF	TGTGCCAGCAGCCCCACCGGGACAGAGAGACTGTTTTTT	.	TRBD1	TRBV3-1/TRBV3-2	TRBJ1-4
CASSLEAVAATNEKLFF	TGCGCCAGCAGCTTGGAGGCGGTGGCAGCAACTAATGAAAAACTGTTTTTT	.	.	TRBV5-1	TRBJ1-4
CAISESTGLVEKLFF	TGTGCCATCAGTGAGTCGACAGGGCTAGTTGAAAAACTGTTTTTT	few	TRBD1	TRBV10-3	TRBJ1-4
CASSVAPGAKNIQYF	TGTGCCAGCAGCGTAGCGCCGGGGGCCAAAAACATTCAGTACTTC	.	.	TRBV9	TRBJ2-4
CASVRLGGYTEAFF	TGTGCCAGCGTTCGTCTCGGGGGATATACTGAAGCTTTCTTT	.	.	TRBV11-3	TRBJ1-1
CASSGQNSNQPQHF	TGTGCCAGCTCCGGACAGAATAGCAATCAGCCCCAGCATTTT	.	.	TRBV18	TRBJ1-5
CASSLQVYTEAFF	TGTGCCAGCAGCCTACAGGTTTACACTGAAGCTTTCTTT	.	.	TRBV3-1/TRBV3-2	TRBJ1-1
CASREDKNTEAFF	TGTGCCAGCAGAGAGGACAAGAACACTGAAGCTTTCTTT	.	.	TRBV6-5	TRBJ1-1
CASSAGQGITEAFF	TGTGCCAGCAGCGCCGGACAGGGGATAACTGAAGCTTTCTTT	.	TRBD1	TRBV7-9	TRBJ1-1
CASSQDLLLHNEQFF	TGTGCCAGCAGCCAAGATTTACTACTTCACAATGAGCAGTTCTTC	.	.	TRBV3-1/TRBV3-2	TRBJ2-1
CATSSPEGGRLAEQYF	TGTGCCACCAGCAGCCCCGAGGGGGGACGGCTCGCCGAGCAGTACTTC	.	.	TRBV15	TRBJ2-7
CASSYLSGQAFF	TGTGCCAGCAGTTATCTCTCAGGGCAGGCTTTCTTT	.	.	TRBV5-5	TRBJ1-1
CAISESPGGQPQHF	TGTGCCATCAGTGAGTCGCCGGGGGGGCAGCCCCAGCATTTT	.	.	TRBV10-3	TRBJ1-5
CASSLGSSHGQLTYEQYF	TGTGCCAGCAGCTTAGGTAGTTCACATGGACAGCTTACCTACGAGCAGTACTTC	.	.	TRBV7-2	TRBJ2-7
CASSSDNYGYTF	TGTGCCAGCAGTTCGGATAACTATGGCTACACCTTC	.	.	TRBV28	TRBJ1-2
CASSLSPLAPHVEQYF	TGTGCCAGCAGTTTATCTCCTCTAGCTCCCCATGTCGAGCAGTACTTC	.	.	TRBV28	TRBJ2-7
CASRDGDSPLHF	TGTGCCAGCAGGGACGGGGATTCACCCCTCCACTTT	.	.	TRBV6-5	TRBJ1-6
CASRPGRESSTNEKLFF	TGTGCCAGCAGACCTGGTCGGGAGAGTTCAACTAATGAAAAACTGTTTTTT	.	.	TRBV7-9	TRBJ1-4
CASSATSGGASGELFF	TGTGCCAGCAGCGCCACTAGCGGGGGGGCGAGCGGGGAGCTGTTTTTT	.	TRBD2	TRBV9	TRBJ2-2
CASSRDAGGYEQYF	TGTGCCAGCAGCCGGGATGCGGGAGGTTACGAGCAGTACTTC	once	TRBD2	TRBV6-5	TRBJ2-7
CATSSGGTYYGYTF	TGTGCCACCAGCAGCGGGGGAACTTACTATGGCTACACCTTC	.	.	TRBV15	TRBJ1-2
CASSGRPTGRNIQYF	TGTGCCAGTAGTGGCCGACCGACAGGCCGAAACATTCAGTACTTC	few	.	TRBV19	TRBJ2-4
CASSQDDRPREETQYF	TGCGCCAGCAGCCAAGATGACCGACCCAGGGAAGAGACCCAGTACTTC	.	.	TRBV4-1	TRBJ2-5
CASSHSTQGVEQYF	TGTGCCAGCAGCCACTCCACCCAAGGGGTAGAGCAGTACTTC	.	.	TRBV14	TRBJ2-7
CASSMIGGLGYGYTF	TGTGCCAGTAGTATGATCGGGGGGCTTGGGTATGGCTACACCTTC	.	.	TRBV19	TRBJ1-2
CASSRGTSRNEKLFF	TGTGCCAGCAGCCGCGGGACATCTAGGAATGAAAAACTGTTTTTT	.	.	TRBV6-5	TRBJ1-4
CASTRNLASGGTDTQYF	TGTGCCAGCACCCGTAATTTGGCTAGCGGGGGGACAGATACGCAGTATTTT	.	TRBD2	TRBV27	TRBJ2-3
CASSQDERLAGPGELFF	TGTGCCAGCAGCCAAGACGAGAGGCTAGCGGGACCCGGGGAGCTGTTTTTT	.	TRBD2	TRBV4-2	TRBJ2-2
CASSFAGSYNEQFF	TGTGCCAGCAGTTTCGCGGGATCTTACAATGAGCAGTTCTTC	.	.	TRBV6-9	TRBJ2-1
CASSLVAGLNSPLHF	TGTGCCAGCAGCTTAGTGGCAGGGCTCAATTCACCCCTCCACTTT	.	.	TRBV7-2	TRBJ1-6
CACARANTEAFF	TGTGCCTGTGCCAGGGCGAACACTGAAGCTTTCTTT	.	.	TRBV30	TRBJ1-1
CASSHTGTVNQPQHF	TGTGCCAGCAGCCATACCGGGACAGTTAATCAGCCCCAGCATTTT	.	TRBD1	TRBV16	TRBJ1-5
CATFEGSLRETQYF	TGTGCCACCTTCGAAGGTAGTCTTAGAGAGACCCAGTACTTC	.	.	TRBV24-1	TRBJ2-5
CASSYSGLFRTEAFF	TGTGCCAGCAGTTACTCAGGACTGTTTCGGACTGAAGCTTTCTTT	.	.	TRBV6-6	TRBJ1-1
CASSQVGTGTEKLFF	TGCGCCAGCAGCCAAGTGGGGACAGGGACCGAAAAACTGTTTTTT	.	TRBD1	TRBV4-1	TRBJ1-4
CASSLMTPPLTGELFF	TGTGCCAGCAGCCTCATGACACCCCCGCTGACCGGGGAGCTGTTTTTT	once	.	TRBV7-8	TRBJ2-2
CASSSADSSGNTIYF	TGTGCCAGCAGCTCCGCGGACAGCTCTGGAAACACCATATATTTT	.	.	TRBV11-1	TRBJ1-3
CASIPAGNSNQPQHF	TGTGCCAGTATTCCGGCTGGGAATAGCAATCAGCCCCAGCATTTT	.	.	TRBV19	TRBJ1-5
CAIRRQGATGELFF	TGTGCCATCAGGAGACAGGGTGCCACCGGGGAGCTGTTTTTT	few	TRBD1	TRBV10-3	TRBJ2-2
CASSTQGATEAFF	TGTGCCAGTAGTACCCAGGGTGCTACTGAAGCTTTCTTT	.	.	TRBV19	TRBJ1-1
CASSLEQGAYGYTF	TGTGCCAGCAGCTTGGAACAGGGGGCCTATGGCTACACCTTC	.	TRBD1	TRBV11-3	TRBJ1-2
CASSLEVETGELFF	TGTGCCAGCAGCTTGGAGGTAGAAACCGGGGAGCTGTTTTTT	.	.	TRBV5-6	TRBJ2-2
CASTAWDRGHGFF	TGTGCCAGCACCGCCTGGGACAGGGGGCATGGATTCTTC	.	TRBD1	TRBV28	TRBJ2-1
CASSYRQGIGTEAFF	TGTGCCAGCAGTTACAGACAGGGGATTGGCACTGAAGCTTTCTTT	.	TRBD1	TRBV6-5	TRBJ1-1
CASSHPGGAGTNTGELFF	TGTGCCAGCAGCCATCCGGGGGGGGCAGGGACCAACACCGGGGAGCTGTTTTTT	.	TRBD2	TRBV7-3	TRBJ2-2
CASSAPDNYGYTF	TGTGCCAGCAGTGCACCGGATAACTATGGCTACACCTTC	.	.	TRBV27	TRBJ1-2